The sequence of this T cell receptor (beta chain) was determined in a study of early T cells in non-severe SARS-CoV-2 infection. The overall study: Sequencing was performed on bulk RNA from unsorted whole blood, leaving chains unpaired. Study-level findings and limits: The study's VDJdb matching favored anti-spike CD8 responses and missed private and CD4 specificities.

Tagging with unique molecular identifiers was applied to individual cDNA molecules. TCRdb re-analysed the 5' RACE reads in MiXCR, keeping a single row per CDR3 protein. The table records 85,000 to 90,000 distinct CDR3 sequences, approximately 15% of them present only once. This CDR3 contains 14 residues. Trimming took 7 bases from V and 1 from J, leaving 12 bases between them. Germline assignment: CDR1 SGHRS and CDR2 YFSETQ. This clonotype was seen repeatedly, ten times or more. Its antigen remains unidentified. The gene calls are TRBV5-1 and TRBJ2-4; D may match TRBD1 or TRBD2 (5 bases each). The receptor comes from an adult who was a healthcare worker with PCR-confirmed SARS-CoV-2 infection or an uninfected control (not recorded which). The sequencing sample was made of whole blood. CDR3 in DNA: TGCGCCAGCCCTTCCCGGGACGCCAAAAACATTCAGTACTTC. It translates to CASPSRDAKNIQYF.